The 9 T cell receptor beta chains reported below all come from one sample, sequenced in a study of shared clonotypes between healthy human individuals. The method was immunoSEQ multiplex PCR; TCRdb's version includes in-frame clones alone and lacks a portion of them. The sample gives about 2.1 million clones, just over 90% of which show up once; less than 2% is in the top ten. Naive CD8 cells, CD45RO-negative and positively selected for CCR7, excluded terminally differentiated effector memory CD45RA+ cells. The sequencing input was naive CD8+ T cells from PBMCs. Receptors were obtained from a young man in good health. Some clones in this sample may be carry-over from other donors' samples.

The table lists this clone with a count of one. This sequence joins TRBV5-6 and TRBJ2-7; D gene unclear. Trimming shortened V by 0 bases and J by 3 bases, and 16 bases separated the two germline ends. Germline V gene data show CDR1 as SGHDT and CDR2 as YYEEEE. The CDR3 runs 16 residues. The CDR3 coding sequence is TGTGCCAGCAGCTTGGTCGGAACTATTGGGCACTACGAGCAGTACTTC. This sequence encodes CASSLVGTIGHYEQYF.

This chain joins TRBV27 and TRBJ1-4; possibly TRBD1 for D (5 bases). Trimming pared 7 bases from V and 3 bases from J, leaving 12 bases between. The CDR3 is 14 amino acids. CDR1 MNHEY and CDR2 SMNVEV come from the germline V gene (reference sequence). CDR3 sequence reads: CASTRGGANEKLFF. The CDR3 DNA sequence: TGTGCCAGCACCCGGGGCGGGGCTAATGAAAAACTGTTTTTT.

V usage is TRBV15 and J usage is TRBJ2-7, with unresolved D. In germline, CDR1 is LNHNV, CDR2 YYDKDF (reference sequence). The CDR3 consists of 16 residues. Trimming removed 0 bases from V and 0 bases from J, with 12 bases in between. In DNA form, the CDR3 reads TGTGCCACCAGCAGAGATTACAAAGACCACTCCTACGAGCAGTACTTC. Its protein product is CATSRDYKDHSYEQYF.

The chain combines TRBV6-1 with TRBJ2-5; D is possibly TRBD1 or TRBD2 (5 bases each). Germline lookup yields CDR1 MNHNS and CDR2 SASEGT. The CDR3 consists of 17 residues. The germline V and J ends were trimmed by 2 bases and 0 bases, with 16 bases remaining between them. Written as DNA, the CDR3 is TGTGCCAGCAGTGAATATATTACAGGACTGTACCAAGAGACCCAGTACTTC. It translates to CASSEYITGLYQETQYF.

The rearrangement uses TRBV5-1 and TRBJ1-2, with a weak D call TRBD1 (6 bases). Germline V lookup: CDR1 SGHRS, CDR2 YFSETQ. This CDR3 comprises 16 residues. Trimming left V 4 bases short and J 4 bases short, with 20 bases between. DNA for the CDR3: TGCGCCAGCAGCACCGGTTGGGGGGCCGACCTCTATGGCTACACCTTC. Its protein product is CASSTGWGADLYGYTF. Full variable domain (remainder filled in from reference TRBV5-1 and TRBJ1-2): KAGVTQTPRYLIKTRGQQVTLSCSPISGHRSVSWYQQTPGQGLQFLFEYFSETQRNKGNFPGRFSGRQFSNSRSEMNVSTLELGDSALYLCASSTGWGADLYGYTFGSGTRLTVV.

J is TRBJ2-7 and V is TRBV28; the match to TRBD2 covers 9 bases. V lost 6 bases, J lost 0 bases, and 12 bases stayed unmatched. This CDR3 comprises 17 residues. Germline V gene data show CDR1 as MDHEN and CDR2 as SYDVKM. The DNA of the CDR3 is TGTGCCAGCAGCCCCGAAGCAGCGGGAGGCTTCTCCTACGAGCAGTACTTC. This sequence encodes CASSPEAAGGFSYEQYF. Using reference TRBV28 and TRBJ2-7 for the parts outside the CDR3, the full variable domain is DVKVTQSSRYLVKRTGEKVFLECVQDMDHENMFWYRQDPGLGLRLIYFSYDVKMKEKGDIPEGYSVSREKKERFSLILESASTNQTSMYLCASSPEAAGGFSYEQYFGPGTRLTVT.

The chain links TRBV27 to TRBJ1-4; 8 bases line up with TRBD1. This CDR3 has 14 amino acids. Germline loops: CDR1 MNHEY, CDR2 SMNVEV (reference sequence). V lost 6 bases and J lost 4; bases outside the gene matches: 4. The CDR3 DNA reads TGTGCCAGCAGGCGACAGGGGTATAATGAAAAACTGTTTTTT. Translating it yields CASRRQGYNEKLFF.

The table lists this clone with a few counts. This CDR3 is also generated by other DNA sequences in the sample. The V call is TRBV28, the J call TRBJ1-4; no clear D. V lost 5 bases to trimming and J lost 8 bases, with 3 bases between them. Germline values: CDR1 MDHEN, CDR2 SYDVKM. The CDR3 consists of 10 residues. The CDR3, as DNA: TGTGCCAGCAGTAGGGAAAAACTGTTTTTT. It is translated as CASSREKLFF. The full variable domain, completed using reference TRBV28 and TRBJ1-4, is DVKVTQSSRYLVKRTGEKVFLECVQDMDHENMFWYRQDPGLGLRLIYFSYDVKMKEKGDIPEGYSVSREKKERFSLILESASTNQTSMYLCASSREKLFFGSGTQLSVL.

The CDR3 DNA reads as TGCGCCAGCAGATTGACAGGGGGCTACACTGAAGCTTTCTTT. Residues: CASRLTGGYTEAFF. The chain has TRBV5-1 and TRBJ1-1, with 10 bases matching TRBD1. The CDR3 loop spans 14 amino acids. With 5 bases clipped from V and 3 bases from J, the junction kept 4 bases outside the gene matches. Germline CDR1 reads SGHRS; CDR2 reads YFSETQ.